This T cell receptor beta chain was captured in a study of CXCR3-negative and CXCR3-positive naive CD8 T cells. General study points: CXCR3-positive naive cells had TRB CDR3s that were more hydrophobic than CXCR3-negative naive cells had.

The method, 5' RACE with UMI labels, was used to prepare the TRB cDNA libraries. For each CDR3 protein, TCRdb gives one entry from its re-call of the 5' RACE reads, without DNA. The sample data list over 100,000 distinct CDR3 sequences. Germline CDR1 and CDR2: DFQATT and SNEGSKA (reference sequence). This CDR3 has 14 amino acids. As for this clonotype: Its target is not known.

This sequence joins TRBV20-1 and TRBJ2-1; absent DNA, TCRdb's TRBD1 call cannot be checked. This clonotype originated in a human donor in good health. Some clones in this sample may be carry-over from other donors' samples. The sample was naive CXCR3+ CD8+ T cells from blood. Subset described: CD45RO-CCR7+CD27+CD95- naive CD8+ T cells expressing CXCR3 (TNR3+). The CDR3 here is CSAMPVGAYNEQFF.